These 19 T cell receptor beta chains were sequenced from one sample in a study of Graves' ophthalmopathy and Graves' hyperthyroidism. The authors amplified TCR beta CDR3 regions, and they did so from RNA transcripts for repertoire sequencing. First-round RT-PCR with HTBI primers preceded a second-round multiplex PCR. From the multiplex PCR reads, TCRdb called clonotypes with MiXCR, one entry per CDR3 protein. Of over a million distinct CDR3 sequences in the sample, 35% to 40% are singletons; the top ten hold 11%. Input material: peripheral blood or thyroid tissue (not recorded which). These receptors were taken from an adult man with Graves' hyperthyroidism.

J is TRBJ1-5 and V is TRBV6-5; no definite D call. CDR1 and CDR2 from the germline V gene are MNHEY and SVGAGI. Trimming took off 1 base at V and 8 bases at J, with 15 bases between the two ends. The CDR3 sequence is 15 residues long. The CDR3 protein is CASSYYGPTSEPQHF. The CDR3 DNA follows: TGTGCCAGCAGTTACTATGGACCGACATCAGAGCCCCAGCATTTT.

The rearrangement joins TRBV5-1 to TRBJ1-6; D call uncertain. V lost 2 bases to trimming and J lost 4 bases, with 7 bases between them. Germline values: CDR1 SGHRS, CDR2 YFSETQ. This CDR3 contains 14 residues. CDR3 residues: CASSFDVYNSPLHF. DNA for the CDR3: TGCGCCAGCAGCTTTGACGTTTATAATTCACCCCTCCACTTT.

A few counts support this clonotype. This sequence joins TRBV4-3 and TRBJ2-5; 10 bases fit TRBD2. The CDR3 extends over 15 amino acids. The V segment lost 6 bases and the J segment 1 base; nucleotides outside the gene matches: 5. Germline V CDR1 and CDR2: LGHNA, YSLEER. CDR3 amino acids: CASRRTSGAQETQYF. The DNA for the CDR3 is TGCGCCAGCAGACGAACTAGCGGGGCCCAAGAGACCCAGTACTTC.

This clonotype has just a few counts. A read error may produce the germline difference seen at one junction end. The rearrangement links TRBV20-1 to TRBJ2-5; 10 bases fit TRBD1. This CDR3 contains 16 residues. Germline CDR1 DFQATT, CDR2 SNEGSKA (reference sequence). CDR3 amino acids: CGATYTGQGWGETQYF. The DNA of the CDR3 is TGCGGTGCTACGTATACGGGACAGGGGTGGGGGGAGACCCAGTACTTC.

The CDR3 DNA follows: TGCGCCAGCAGTGACTCCGGGACAGGGAAGTTCTACGAGCAGTACTTC. It specifies CASSDSGTGKFYEQYF. This chain uses TRBV10-2 with TRBJ2-7; 9 nucleotides agree with TRBD1. Germline CDR1 is WSHSY and CDR2 is SAAADI. J was trimmed by 3 bases and V by 3 bases; bases with no gene match: 9. This CDR3 is built from 16 residues.

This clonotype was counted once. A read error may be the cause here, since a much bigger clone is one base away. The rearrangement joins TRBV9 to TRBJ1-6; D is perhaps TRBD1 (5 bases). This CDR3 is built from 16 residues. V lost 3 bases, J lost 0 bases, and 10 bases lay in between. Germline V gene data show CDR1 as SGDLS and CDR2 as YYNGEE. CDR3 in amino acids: CASSDAGSSYNSPLHF. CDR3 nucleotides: TGTGCCAGCAGCGATGCAGGGAGCTCCTATAATTCACCCCTCCACTTT.

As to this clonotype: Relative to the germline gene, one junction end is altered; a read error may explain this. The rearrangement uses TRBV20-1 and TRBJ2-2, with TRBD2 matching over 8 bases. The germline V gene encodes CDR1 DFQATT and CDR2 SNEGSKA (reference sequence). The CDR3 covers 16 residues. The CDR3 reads CSAREYRGGDTGELCF. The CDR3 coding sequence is TGCAGTGCTAGAGAATATCGGGGGGGCGACACCGGGGAGCTGTGTTTT.

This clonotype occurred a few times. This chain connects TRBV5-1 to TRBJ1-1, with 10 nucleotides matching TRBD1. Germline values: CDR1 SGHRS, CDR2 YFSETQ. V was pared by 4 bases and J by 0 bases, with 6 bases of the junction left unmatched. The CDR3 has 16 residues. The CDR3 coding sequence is TGCGCCAGCAGCCAGGACAGGGGGGGAATGAACACTGAAGCTTTCTTT. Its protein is CASSQDRGGMNTEAFF.

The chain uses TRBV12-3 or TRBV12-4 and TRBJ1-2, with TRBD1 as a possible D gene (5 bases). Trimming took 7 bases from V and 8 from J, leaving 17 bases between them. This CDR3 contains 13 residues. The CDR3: CASTPAGGVGYTF. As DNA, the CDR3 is TGTGCCAGCACCCCAGCCGGGGGAGTCGGCTACACCTTC.

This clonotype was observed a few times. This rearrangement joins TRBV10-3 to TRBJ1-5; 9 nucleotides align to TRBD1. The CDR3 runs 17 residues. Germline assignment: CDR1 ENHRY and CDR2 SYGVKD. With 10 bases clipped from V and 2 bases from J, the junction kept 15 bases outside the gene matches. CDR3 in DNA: TGTGCCAGCGGCGCAATTAACAGGGGGCTCGGCAATCAGCCCCAGCATTTT. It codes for CASGAINRGLGNQPQHF.

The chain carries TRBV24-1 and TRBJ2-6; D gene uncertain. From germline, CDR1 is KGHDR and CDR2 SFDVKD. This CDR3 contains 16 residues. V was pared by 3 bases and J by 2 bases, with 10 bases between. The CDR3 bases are TGTGCCACCAGTGATAACCGGAACCCTGGGGCCAACGTCCTGACTTTC. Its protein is CATSDNRNPGANVLTF.

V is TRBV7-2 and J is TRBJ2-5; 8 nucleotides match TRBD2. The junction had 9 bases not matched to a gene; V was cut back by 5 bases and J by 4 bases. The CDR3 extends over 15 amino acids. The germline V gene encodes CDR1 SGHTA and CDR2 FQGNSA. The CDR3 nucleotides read TGTGCCAGCAGCGAGAAGCGGGAGAGGGGAGAGACCCAGTACTTC. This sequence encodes CASSEKRERGETQYF.

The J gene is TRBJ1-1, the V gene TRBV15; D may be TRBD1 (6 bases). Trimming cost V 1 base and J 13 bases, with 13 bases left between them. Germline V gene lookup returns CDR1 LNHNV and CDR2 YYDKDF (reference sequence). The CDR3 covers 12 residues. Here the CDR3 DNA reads TGTGCCACCAGCAGAGCTCCGGGGGCAGGTTTCTTT. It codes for CATSRAPGAGFF.

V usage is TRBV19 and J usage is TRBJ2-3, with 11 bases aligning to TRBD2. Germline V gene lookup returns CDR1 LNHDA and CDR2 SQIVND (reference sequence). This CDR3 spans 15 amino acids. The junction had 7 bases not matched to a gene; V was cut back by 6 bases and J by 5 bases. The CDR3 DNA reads TGTGCCAGTAGCCCTACTAGCGGGGGACTAGATACGCAGTATTTT. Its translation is CASSPTSGGLDTQYF.

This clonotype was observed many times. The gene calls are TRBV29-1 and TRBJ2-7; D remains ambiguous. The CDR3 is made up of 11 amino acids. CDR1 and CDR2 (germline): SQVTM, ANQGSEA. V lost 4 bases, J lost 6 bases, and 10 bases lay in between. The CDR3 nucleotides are TGCAGCGTTGGGGGTGGGCGCGAGCAGTACTTC. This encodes CSVGGGREQYF.

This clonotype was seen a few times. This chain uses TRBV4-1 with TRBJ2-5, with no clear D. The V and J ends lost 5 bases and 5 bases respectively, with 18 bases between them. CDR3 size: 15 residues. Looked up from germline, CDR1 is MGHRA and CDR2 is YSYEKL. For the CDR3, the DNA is TGCGCCAGCAGCTTAGGACCAACTTTGACCGAGACCCAGTACTTC. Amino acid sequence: CASSLGPTLTETQYF.

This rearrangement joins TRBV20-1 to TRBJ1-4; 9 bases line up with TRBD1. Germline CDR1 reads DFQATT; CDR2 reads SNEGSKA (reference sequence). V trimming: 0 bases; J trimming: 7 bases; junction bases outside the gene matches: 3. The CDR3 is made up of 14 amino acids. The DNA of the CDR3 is TGCAGTGCTAGAGATGGGACAGGGCCTGAAAAACTGTTTTTT. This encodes CSARDGTGPEKLFF.

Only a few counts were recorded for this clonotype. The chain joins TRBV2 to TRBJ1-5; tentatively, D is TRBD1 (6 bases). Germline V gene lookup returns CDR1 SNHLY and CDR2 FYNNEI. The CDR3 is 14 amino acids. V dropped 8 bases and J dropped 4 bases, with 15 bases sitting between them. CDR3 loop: CASRYRVENQPQHF. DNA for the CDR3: TGTGCCAGCCGCTACAGGGTTGAGAATCAGCCCCAGCATTTT.

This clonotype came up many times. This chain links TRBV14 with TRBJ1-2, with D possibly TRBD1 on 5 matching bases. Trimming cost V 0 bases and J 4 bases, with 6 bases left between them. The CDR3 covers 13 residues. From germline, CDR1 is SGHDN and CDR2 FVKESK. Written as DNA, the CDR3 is TGTGCCAGCAGCCAAGAGGGGACCTATGGCTACACCTTC. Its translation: CASSQEGTYGYTF.